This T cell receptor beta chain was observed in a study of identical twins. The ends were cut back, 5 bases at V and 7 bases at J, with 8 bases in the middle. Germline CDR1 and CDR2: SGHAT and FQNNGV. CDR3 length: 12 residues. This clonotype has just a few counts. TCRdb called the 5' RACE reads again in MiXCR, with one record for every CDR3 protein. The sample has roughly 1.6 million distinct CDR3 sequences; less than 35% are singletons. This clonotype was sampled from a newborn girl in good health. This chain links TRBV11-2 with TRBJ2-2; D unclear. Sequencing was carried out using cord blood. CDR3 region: CASSHRGGELFF. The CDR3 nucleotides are TGTGCCAGCAGCCACCGAGGCGGGGAGCTGTTTTTT.